One and the same sample provided the 30 T cell receptor beta chains below, sequenced in a study of T cells in localized non-small cell lung cancer. The repertoire was sequenced with immunoSEQ multiplex PCR; TCRdb's copy has only in-frame clones and lacks some. The sample has 100,000 to 150,000 clones; roughly 90% are singletons. The sample was peripheral blood, taken before any cancer treatment. These receptors were collected from a female donor aged 60 or older with stage I lung adenocarcinoma.

This clone was seen a handful of times. This rearrangement joins TRBV27 to TRBJ2-5; the D gene is possibly TRBD1 (6 bases). The ends were cut back, 4 bases at V and 4 bases at J, with 25 bases in the middle. This CDR3 region has 18 residues. CDR1 and CDR2 from the germline V gene are MNHEY and SMNVEV (reference sequence). Written as DNA, the CDR3 is TGTGCCAGCAGTTCCCGGGGTTCTGGGCGAGAGGGGGTAGAGACCCAGTACTTC. Protein sequence: CASSSRGSGREGVETQYF.

This chain links TRBV5-6 with TRBJ2-1; D might be TRBD1 or TRBD2, each matching 5 bases. The CDR3 spans 15 residues. The germline CDR1 and CDR2 sequences are SGHDT and YYEEEE. Trimming stripped 1 base from V and 7 bases from J, with 15 bases between. The CDR3 nucleotides read TGTGCCAGCAGCTTGTTGAGGGGATCAACAAATGAGCAGTTCTTC. This codes for CASSLLRGSTNEQFF.

This chain uses TRBV19 with TRBJ2-1, with 12 bases matching TRBD2. With V trimmed by 6 bases and J by 8 bases, 8 bases remained unmatched. The CDR3 runs 15 residues. CDR1 is LNHDA and CDR2 is SQIVND in the germline V gene (reference sequence). The CDR3 DNA sequence: TGTGCCAGTAGCCGAGGACTAGCGGGGTTCGATGAGCAGTTCTTC. Encoded protein: CASSRGLAGFDEQFF. Based on the CDR3 plus reference TRBV19 and TRBJ2-1, the full variable domain is DGGITQSPKYLFRKEGQNVTLSCEQNLNHDAMYWYRQDPGQGLRLIYYSQIVNDFQKGDIAEGYSVSREKKESFPLTVTSAQKNPTAFYLCASSRGLAGFDEQFFGPGTRLTVL.

V and J are TRBV19 and TRBJ2-7, with 8 nucleotides matching TRBD2. V shed 6 bases, J shed 7 bases, and the junction held 8 bases outside the gene matches. Germline V gene sequence: CDR1 LNHDA, CDR2 SQIVND (reference sequence). The CDR3 contains 13 residues. The CDR3 loop reads CASSMVGTSEQYF. The CDR3 region has the DNA TGTGCCAGTAGCATGGTCGGGACTAGTGAGCAGTACTTC.

The chain couples TRBV4-2 to TRBJ1-4, with D possibly matching TRBD1 (6 bases). Germline V CDR1 and CDR2: LGHNA, YNFKEQ. The CDR3 loop spans 15 amino acids. Trimming took off 4 bases at V and 2 bases at J, with 11 bases between the two ends. The CDR3 region has the DNA TGTGCCAGCAGCCGAACAGGGTCGACTAATGAAAAACTGTTTTTT. This sequence encodes CASSRTGSTNEKLFF.

As to this clone: One junction end disagrees with the germline gene, perhaps due to a read error. Written as DNA, the CDR3 is TGTGCTAGTGGCTTGGGTACAATTTATGGCTACACCTTC. Its translation: CASGLGTIYGYTF. The chain links TRBV12-5 to TRBJ1-2; D ambiguous. CDR1 and CDR2 from the germline V gene are LGHNT and FRNRAP. This CDR3 comprises 13 residues.

CDR3 bases: TGTGCCAGCAGTCCGACAGCGGTACCCTCCTACGAGCAGTACTTC. Translating it yields CASSPTAVPSYEQYF. The V gene is TRBV27, the J gene TRBJ2-7; D may be TRBD1 or TRBD2 (5 bases each). CDR3 length equals 15 residues. Germline V gene data show CDR1 as MNHEY and CDR2 as SMNVEV (reference sequence). V lost 5 bases and J lost 0, with 14 bases in between.

The chain employs TRBV7-2 and TRBJ2-1; maybe TRBD1 (6 bases). The length of the CDR3 is 16 residues. V gave up 2 bases and J gave up 0 bases, with 11 bases separating them. Per the germline V gene, CDR1 is SGHTA and CDR2 is FQGNSA. The CDR3 DNA sequence: TGTGCCAGCAGCTTATTATTAGGGGGCTCCTACAATGAGCAGTTCTTC. Amino acids: CASSLLLGGSYNEQFF.

This chain links TRBV19 with TRBJ1-5; D unresolved. This CDR3 region has 18 residues. V dropped 5 bases and J dropped 0 bases, with 20 bases sitting between them. Germline V lookup: CDR1 LNHDA, CDR2 SQIVND (reference sequence). The CDR3 sequence: CASSHDPLGLYSNQPQHF. CDR3 nucleotide sequence: TGTGCCAGTAGTCACGACCCTCTCGGACTATATAGCAATCAGCCCCAGCATTTT.

The gene calls are TRBV7-2 and TRBJ2-7; D unresolved. V lost 8 bases to trimming and J lost 0 bases, with 17 bases between them. Germline loops: CDR1 SGHTA, CDR2 FQGNSA. The CDR3 is made up of 15 amino acids. The chain's CDR3 is CASVLSRGSSYEQYF. For the CDR3, the DNA is TGTGCCAGCGTCCTTTCCCGAGGATCCTCCTACGAGCAGTACTTC.

The chain has TRBV6-4 and TRBJ2-7; D might be TRBD1 (6 bases). This CDR3 contains 14 residues. Germline assignment: CDR1 MRHNA and CDR2 SNTAGT. Trimming cost V 4 bases and J 4 bases, with 14 bases left between them. The CDR3: CASSVEQGGYEQYF. The DNA for the CDR3 is TGTGCCAGCAGTGTTGAACAGGGCGGTTACGAGCAGTACTTC.

The rearrangement uses TRBV27 and TRBJ2-1; TRBD2 agrees at 7 bases. The CDR3 has 16 amino acids. Germline V lookup: CDR1 MNHEY, CDR2 SMNVEV (reference sequence). Germline trimming cut 6 bases from V and 2 bases from J; bases unmatched to any gene: 10. Here the CDR3 DNA reads TGTGCCAGCAGGGCCCTAGGGAGCGGGGCCTACAATGAGCAGTTCTTC. Protein: CASRALGSGAYNEQFF.

The gene calls are TRBV9 and TRBJ1-1, with 7 bases that match TRBD1. The CDR3 sequence is 20 residues long. With 0 bases clipped from V and 5 bases from J, the junction kept 22 bases outside the gene matches. Per germline, CDR1 SGDLS and CDR2 YYNGEE. The CDR3 nucleotides read TGTGCCAGCAGCGTAGAGGGAAGGGGGCGGATAGGAGAAAGGGAGACTGAAGCTTTCTTT. Protein sequence: CASSVEGRGRIGERETEAFF. Full variable domain (missing parts from reference TRBV9 and TRBJ1-1): DSGVTQTPKHLITATGQRVTLRCSPRSGDLSVYWYQQSLDQGLQFLIQYYNGEERAKGNILERFSAQQFPDLHSELNLSSLELGDSALYFCASSVEGRGRIGERETEAFFGQGTRLTVV.

This rearrangement joins TRBV10-1 to TRBJ2-1, with TRBD2 matching 10 bases. Germline lookup yields CDR1 WNHNN and CDR2 SYGVQD (reference sequence). The ends lost 7 bases at V and 2 bases at J; junction bases unmatched: 11. The length of the CDR3 is 17 residues. The CDR3 reads CASKMEREGHTYNEQFF. The CDR3 coding sequence is TGCGCCAGCAAGATGGAGCGGGAGGGCCACACCTACAATGAGCAGTTCTTC.

The table lists this clone with a count of one. This chain joins TRBV5-6 and TRBJ1-6; TRBD1 is a possible D gene (6 bases). The CDR3 contains 15 residues. CDR1 and CDR2 from the germline V gene are SGHDT and YYEEEE. V lost 2 bases and J lost 7, with 13 bases in between. CDR3 protein: CASSFEGQGNSPLHF. CDR3 DNA sequence: TGTGCCAGCAGCTTCGAGGGGCAGGGGAATTCACCCCTCCACTTT.

V usage is TRBV2 and J usage is TRBJ2-7; weak D call: TRBD1 (7 bases). The CDR3 is 12 amino acids. The V gene's germline CDR1 is SNHLY and CDR2 FYNNEI. Trimming took off 6 bases at V and 7 bases at J, with 13 bases between the two ends. Written as DNA, the CDR3 is TGTGCCAGCAGATACTCAGGGGGGGAGCAGTACTTC. Its translation: CASRYSGGEQYF. Variable domain in full (rest from reference TRBV2 and TRBJ2-7): EPEVTQTPSHQVTQMGQEVILRCVPISNHLYFYWYRQILGQKVEFLVSFYNNEISEKSEIFDDQFSVERPDGSNFTLKIRSTKLEDSAMYFCASRYSGGEQYFGPGTRLTVT.

The chain carries TRBV5-1 and TRBJ2-7; D might be TRBD1 or TRBD2, each matching 6 bases. V was clipped by 0 bases and J by 6 bases, with 16 bases between them. This CDR3 spans 15 amino acids. Germline-derived CDR1 and CDR2 are SGHRS and YFSETQ. In DNA form, the CDR3 reads TGCGCCAGCAGCTTGGTCCGGGGGCTTGAGTCCGAGCAGTACTTC. Translated: CASSLVRGLESEQYF.

The chain carries TRBV7-3 and TRBJ2-5; 9 bases are shared with TRBD1. Trimming removed 5 bases from V and 4 bases from J; junction bases left unmatched: 11. Germline values: CDR1 SGHTA, CDR2 FQGTGA. The CDR3 has 16 residues. CDR3 DNA: TGTGCCAGCAGCGTCCAGGGACAGGGAGGTAGAGAGACCCAGTACTTC. This translates into CASSVQGQGGRETQYF.

The CDR3 DNA reads TGCGCCAGCAGTTCAGCAACCTCTGAAAAACTGTTTTTT. Its translation: CASSSATSEKLFF. The V call is TRBV5-1, the J call TRBJ1-4; unclear D gene. Germline V lookup: CDR1 SGHRS, CDR2 YFSETQ. The CDR3 is 13 residues long. The V and J ends lost 5 bases and 7 bases respectively, with 12 bases between them.

This rearrangement joins TRBV4-1 to TRBJ2-3, with 7 bases identical to TRBD2. The CDR3 is 19 amino acids. Per the germline V gene, CDR1 is MGHRA and CDR2 is YSYEKL. The V and J ends lost 8 bases and 0 bases, in that order; junction bases with no gene match: 20. CDR3 in DNA: TGCGCCAGCGCTAGAGGTCTTATGACCGGGAGGACTAGCACAGATACGCAGTATTTT. Protein product: CASARGLMTGRTSTDTQYF.

In its sample, this clone was seen a few times. The chain employs TRBV29-1 and TRBJ1-1; a weak D match, TRBD1 (6 bases). CDR3 size: 12 residues. The ends were cut back, 7 bases at V and 1 base at J, with 10 bases in the middle. The V gene's germline CDR1 is SQVTM and CDR2 ANQGSEA. CDR3 DNA: TGCAGCGGAGGACAGACGAACACTGAAGCTTTCTTT. It is translated as CSGGQTNTEAFF.

The V call is TRBV15, the J call TRBJ2-5, with D maybe TRBD2 (6 bases). Germline assignment: CDR1 LNHNV and CDR2 YYDKDF (reference sequence). CDR3 length: 16 amino acids. Deletions cut 6 bases from V and 9 bases from J, with 26 bases between. CDR3 protein: CATSLGLAGSVGAQYF. In DNA, the CDR3 is TGTGCCACCAGTCTGGGACTGGCAGGGTCGGTGGGGGCCCAGTACTTC.

The J gene is TRBJ1-1, the V gene TRBV14, with 8 bases aligning to TRBD1. Trimming removed 0 bases from V and 1 base from J; junction bases left unmatched: 10. The CDR3 has 18 amino acids. Per the germline V gene, CDR1 is SGHDN and CDR2 is FVKESK. CDR3 protein: CASSQDIQPGQGNTEAFF. CDR3 DNA: TGTGCCAGCAGCCAAGATATACAACCTGGACAGGGGAACACTGAAGCTTTCTTT.

The chain's CDR3 is CASSRLESTDTQYF. The CDR3 DNA sequence: TGCGCCAGCAGCAGACTAGAAAGCACAGATACGCAGTATTTT. J is TRBJ2-3 and V is TRBV5-1; D perhaps matches TRBD2 (6 bases). V was cut by 4 bases and J by 0 bases, with 9 bases left in between. The CDR3 sequence is 14 residues long. CDR1 and CDR2 from the germline V gene are SGHRS and YFSETQ.

The genes are TRBV4-1 and TRBJ1-1; D gene uncertain. This CDR3 region has 16 residues. Trimming cost V 0 bases and J 0 bases, with 11 bases left between them. Germline CDR1 reads MGHRA; CDR2 reads YSYEKL. The CDR3 spells CASSQDYGRLNTEAFF. CDR3 DNA sequence: TGCGCCAGCAGCCAAGACTACGGCAGACTGAACACTGAAGCTTTCTTT.

The CDR3 sequence: CASSESPSVNIQYF. The CDR3 DNA reads as TGCGCCAGCAGTGAGTCGCCTAGCGTAAACATTCAGTACTTC. V gene TRBV10-1 combines with J gene TRBJ2-4; perhaps TRBD2 as D (6 bases). Germline assignment: CDR1 WNHNN and CDR2 SYGVQD (reference sequence). The length of the CDR3 is 14 residues. Trimming took 0 bases from V and 6 from J, leaving 9 bases between them.

The V call is TRBV4-1, the J call TRBJ1-6; perhaps TRBD1 as D (5 bases). The CDR3 is 16 amino acids. Germline V lookup: CDR1 MGHRA, CDR2 YSYEKL. With 2 bases removed from V and 6 bases from J, the gap between germline ends came to 14 bases. The CDR3 spells CASSQLWGPANSPLHF. CDR3 sequence (DNA): TGCGCCAGCAGCCAACTATGGGGACCTGCTAATTCACCCCTCCACTTT.

The chain joins TRBV6-5 to TRBJ2-1; no firm D call. The V gene's germline CDR1 is MNHEY and CDR2 SVGAGI. The CDR3 runs 16 residues. The V end lost 4 bases, the J end lost 6 bases, and 19 bases lay between the germline ends. The CDR3 DNA sequence: TGTGCCAGCAGTTCCACCGATCCCCGCTGGGGCAATGAGCAGTTCTTC. Translating gives CASSSTDPRWGNEQFF.

This clone has just one count. In the same sample, other DNA sequences code for this CDR3. The rearrangement joins TRBV5-1 to TRBJ2-6; D unresolved. V shed 7 bases and J shed 0 bases, with 5 bases lying between them. Germline V lookup: CDR1 SGHRS, CDR2 YFSETQ. The CDR3 has 13 amino acids. Here the CDR3 reads CASRSSGANVLTF. DNA of the CDR3: TGCGCCAGCCGGAGCTCTGGGGCCAACGTCCTGACTTTC.

V usage is TRBV18 and J usage is TRBJ2-7, with TRBD2 matching 8 bases. CDR3 length equals 14 residues. Germline CDR1 is KGHSH and CDR2 is LQKENI. J lost 2 bases, V lost 3 bases, and 3 bases had no gene match. CDR3 amino acids: CASSPGTRAYEQYF. The CDR3 DNA is TGTGCCAGCTCACCCGGGACTAGGGCCTACGAGCAGTACTTC.